This T cell receptor (beta chain) was obtained from a study of shared clonotypes between healthy human individuals. Adult donors, all healthy and HIV-negative, had no recent acute infections or vaccinations. Naive CD45RA+ and memory CD45RA-negative subsets were split from CD4+ cells. The CDR3 loop spans 11 amino acids. Germline-derived CDR1 and CDR2 are SNHLY and FYNNEI. V lost 6 bases and J 7 bases, leaving 9 bases between the germline ends. Repertoires were generated with immunoSEQ multiplex PCR, while TCRdb's copy carries only in-frame clones and drops some. The sample comprises around 2.5 million clones, approximately 93% of which are singletons, and 0.35% to 0.45% rests with the top ten. General observations from the study: In this cohort, only blood was sampled, and tissue repertoires likely differ.

A note on this clone: Its cognate antigen is unknown.

The chain couples TRBV2 to TRBJ1-1; possibly TRBD1 for D (5 bases). The source of this sequence is a man in his late teens or twenties in good health. Some clones in this sample may be carry-over from other donors' samples. The sample taken for sequencing was naive CD4+ T cells from PBMCs. Subset of the sample: CD45RA+ positively selected. CDR3 region: CASRGGVEAFF. The DNA for the CDR3 is TGTGCCAGCAGGGGGGGAGTTGAAGCTTTCTTT.